This entry lists 21 T cell receptor beta chains sequenced from one sample in a study of T cell clonotyping in hematopoietic cell transplantation. The data were produced by immunoSEQ multiplex PCR, yet TCRdb's version contains in-frame clones alone and is incomplete. Found here are about 38,000 clones, roughly 94% of them singletons; the top ten hold roughly 1.5%. Time point given: recipient sample about 28 days before transplant, after cytoreduction. The sample here was peripheral blood mononuclear cells, taken before stem cell transplant. The receptors stem from a man between 40 and 49 years old with chronic myeloid leukemia. Some clones in this sample may be carry-over from other donors' samples.

The chain has TRBV19 and TRBJ1-2; D uncertain. The CDR3 contains 15 residues. V was shortened by 6 bases and J by 1 base, with 15 bases between the two germline ends. CDR1 and CDR2 (germline): LNHDA, SQIVND (reference sequence). CDR3 amino acids: CASRPIDGFNYGYTF. The CDR3 nucleotides read TGTGCCAGTAGACCCATTGACGGTTTTAACTATGGCTACACCTTC.

The genes are TRBV6-5 and TRBJ1-1; D is perhaps TRBD1 (5 bases). V was trimmed by 5 bases and J by 0 bases, leaving 10 bases between them. This CDR3 comprises 14 residues. Germline V gives CDR1 MNHEY, CDR2 SVGAGI. CDR3 amino acids: CASSAGPMNTEAFF. The CDR3, as DNA: TGTGCCAGCAGTGCGGGGCCTATGAACACTGAAGCTTTCTTT.

The rearrangement uses TRBV6-5 and TRBJ2-1, with D possibly TRBD2 on 6 matching bases. V lost 2 bases and J lost 5, with 16 bases in between. Germline V gives CDR1 MNHEY, CDR2 SVGAGI. The CDR3 sequence is 16 residues long. The CDR3 coding sequence is TGTGCCAGCAGTTACCTTAGTCGGGGGACCCACAATGAGCAGTTCTTC. Translated: CASSYLSRGTHNEQFF.

This chain joins TRBV27 and TRBJ2-2; D remains unclear. This CDR3 has 16 amino acids. V dropped 0 bases and J dropped 7 bases, with 15 bases sitting between them. Germline V CDR1 and CDR2: MNHEY, SMNVEV (reference sequence). CDR3 region: CASSLSITRGDGELFF. The CDR3 DNA follows: TGTGCCAGCAGTTTATCGATTACCCGAGGTGACGGGGAGCTGTTTTTT.

The chain joins TRBV2 to TRBJ1-2; D call uncertain. There are 12 residues in the CDR3. Per the germline V gene, CDR1 is SNHLY and CDR2 is FYNNEI. V was trimmed by 8 bases and J by 8 bases, leaving 15 bases between them. The CDR3 bases are TGTGCCAGCCACAGCTACGGTATGGGCTACACCTTC. Amino acid sequence: CASHSYGMGYTF. The variable domain in full, completed from reference TRBV2 and TRBJ1-2, reads EPEVTQTPSHQVTQMGQEVILRCVPISNHLYFYWYRQILGQKVEFLVSFYNNEISEKSEIFDDQFSVERPDGSNFTLKIRSTKLEDSAMYFCASHSYGMGYTFGSGTRLTVV.

The V and J genes are TRBV5-1 and TRBJ2-1; 7 bases fit TRBD1. The CDR3 runs to 14 residues. V shed 0 bases and J 3 bases; nucleotides not matched to a gene: 0. Germline lookup yields CDR1 SGHRS and CDR2 YFSETQ. This CDR3 is CASSLGQGYNEQFF. CDR3 nucleotide sequence: TGCGCCAGCAGCTTGGGACAGGGCTACAATGAGCAGTTCTTC.

This sequence joins TRBV11-3 and TRBJ1-4, with 8 bases matching TRBD1. The CDR3 spans 15 residues. CDR1 is SGHNT and CDR2 is YENEEA in the germline V gene. The V gene end was trimmed by 0 bases and the J gene end by 6 bases; junction bases not matched to a gene: 3. DNA of the CDR3: TGTGCCAGCAGCTTAGATCAGGGGGCGGATGAAAAACTGTTTTTT. It encodes CASSLDQGADEKLFF.

The chain is built from TRBV7-9 and TRBJ1-5; possible D gene TRBD1, 6 bases. The CDR3 is 14 amino acids. V gave up 3 bases and J gave up 8 bases, with 14 bases separating them. Germline-derived CDR1 and CDR2 are SEHNR and FQNEAQ (reference sequence). The CDR3 nucleotides are TGTGCCAGCAGCTTGTCAGGGGTTGGTGAGCCCCAGCATTTT. It codes for CASSLSGVGEPQHF.

The V call is TRBV7-9, the J call TRBJ2-7, with 10 positions matching TRBD1. Germline CDR1 is SEHNR and CDR2 is FQNEAQ (reference sequence). Trimming removed 6 bases from V and 0 bases from J; junction bases left unmatched: 5. The CDR3 totals 15 residues. The CDR3 region has the DNA TGTGCCAGCAGTCGGACAGGGGGGCTCTCCTACGAGCAGTACTTC. It yields the protein CASSRTGGLSYEQYF.

This rearrangement joins TRBV2 to TRBJ1-1, with no clear D. The CDR3 sequence is 13 residues long. V lost 7 bases and J lost 1, with 10 bases in between. Germline V gives CDR1 SNHLY, CDR2 FYNNEI. The CDR3, as DNA: TGTGCCAGCAAGGGCAGTAGGAACACTGAAGCTTTCTTT. Amino acid sequence: CASKGSRNTEAFF.

The J gene is TRBJ1-1, the V gene TRBV7-2; the D is unclear. This CDR3 has 13 residues. V was shortened by 6 bases and J by 3 bases, with 11 bases between the two germline ends. CDR1 is SGHTA, CDR2 FQGNSA, per germline. DNA of the CDR3: TGTGCCAGCAGATACAACGGGGACACTGAAGCTTTCTTT. Translated: CASRYNGDTEAFF.

The chain links TRBV5-4 to TRBJ2-7; tentative D call: TRBD1 (8 bases). Trimming took off 4 bases at V and 3 bases at J, with 17 bases between the two ends. CDR1 and CDR2 (germline): SGHNT, YYREEE (reference sequence). This CDR3 is built from 15 residues. The CDR3 nucleotides read TGTGCCAGCAGCCTGGACAGGGAGGGCATCTACGAGCAGTACTTC. Translation: CASSLDREGIYEQYF.

V is TRBV11-2 and J is TRBJ2-7; TRBD1 matches 11 bases. The V gene's germline CDR1 is SGHAT and CDR2 FQNNGV. The CDR3 is made up of 16 amino acids. Losses at the gene ends were 6 bases for V and 4 bases for J; bases not matched to a gene: 11. CDR3 sequence: CASRDSLGTGGYEQYF. The CDR3, as DNA: TGTGCCAGCAGGGATTCTCTCGGGACAGGGGGATACGAGCAGTACTTC.

The rearrangement links TRBV2 to TRBJ2-2, with 9 bases lining up with TRBD2. CDR1 SNHLY and CDR2 FYNNEI come from the germline V gene. Germline trimming cut 3 bases from V and 3 bases from J; bases unmatched to any gene: 2. This CDR3 spans 15 amino acids. In DNA, the CDR3 is TGTGCCAGCAGTGAGACTAGCGGAGACACCGGGGAGCTGTTTTTT. Protein sequence: CASSETSGDTGELFF.

This clone came up once. V is TRBV11-3 and J is TRBJ1-1; 7 nucleotides match TRBD1. Germline V gives CDR1 SGHNT, CDR2 YENEEA. This CDR3 contains 12 residues. The junction had 1 base not matched to a gene; V was cut back by 5 bases and J by 4 bases. The CDR3 sequence is CASSRTGTEAFF. The DNA for the CDR3 is TGTGCCAGCAGCCGGACAGGCACTGAAGCTTTCTTT.

J is TRBJ1-1 and V is TRBV6-5; maybe TRBD1 (5 bases). CDR1 is MNHEY, CDR2 SVGAGI, per germline. There are 11 residues in the CDR3. V was trimmed by 4 bases and J by 7 bases, leaving 7 bases between them. CDR3: CASSWGSEAFF. CDR3 nucleotide sequence: TGTGCCAGCAGTTGGGGGAGTGAAGCTTTCTTT.

V is TRBV19 and J is TRBJ1-2; tentative D call: TRBD1 (5 bases). V lost 2 bases to trimming and J lost 5 bases, with 12 bases between them. This CDR3 is built from 14 residues. CDR1 is LNHDA, CDR2 SQIVND, per germline (reference sequence). The CDR3 protein is CASSILGAIYGYTF. CDR3 sequence (DNA): TGTGCCAGTAGTATACTAGGGGCCATTTATGGCTACACCTTC.

The rearrangement links TRBV19 to TRBJ1-2; TRBD1 agrees at 8 bases. Germline CDR1 is LNHDA and CDR2 is SQIVND (reference sequence). The CDR3 covers 13 residues. The junction had 6 bases not matched to a gene; V was cut back by 9 bases and J by 3 bases. CDR3 loop: CASSETGDYGYTF. For the CDR3, the DNA is TGTGCCAGCTCTGAGACAGGGGACTATGGCTACACCTTC.

This chain uses TRBV7-2 with TRBJ1-1, with D uncertain. CDR1 and CDR2 from the germline V gene are SGHTA and FQGNSA. The CDR3 runs to 13 residues. The V gene lost 5 bases and the J gene lost 1 base, with 8 bases spanning the gap. Here the CDR3 DNA reads TGTGCCAGCAGCCCCCGAGGGAACACTGAAGCTTTCTTT. It yields the protein CASSPRGNTEAFF.

This clone was seen just once. The chain links TRBV5-6 to TRBJ2-1; tentative D call: TRBD1 (5 bases). This CDR3 is built from 17 residues. V gave up 3 bases and J gave up 8 bases, with 24 bases separating them. The germline CDR1 and CDR2 sequences are SGHDT and YYEEEE. The DNA of the CDR3 is TGTGCCAGCAGCTGGAAGACATGGGGCAATTCAGGCGATGAGCAGTTCTTC. Residues: CASSWKTWGNSGDEQFF.

In nucleotides, the CDR3 is TGTGCCAACAGCCGGACAGGGAGTACCGGAAACACCATATATTTT. This translates into CANSRTGSTGNTIYF. The V gene is TRBV6-5, the J gene TRBJ1-3; 8 positions agree with TRBD1. CDR3 length: 15 amino acids. With V trimmed by 10 bases and J by 4 bases, 12 bases remained unmatched. The germline gives CDR1 MNHEY, CDR2 SVGAGI.